This TCR beta chain was sequenced for a study of control samples from healthy donors and cancer patients. From germline, CDR1 is LGHNA and CDR2 YSLEER. J lost 5 bases, V lost 8 bases, and 11 bases had no gene match. The CDR3 is made up of 16 amino acids. Profiled with immunoSEQ multiplex PCR; TCRdb holds only in-frame clones, not every one. The table includes about 100,000 clones, roughly 88% detected once. The source of this sequence is a man between 25 and 39 years old in good health. The chain employs TRBV4-3 and TRBJ2-7; 14 bases agree with TRBD2. Sequencing was done on a sample of blood. The CDR3 is CASGGTSGRVGHEQYF. CDR3 nucleotide sequence: TGCGCCAGCGGCGGGACTAGCGGGAGAGTCGGCCACGAGCAGTACTTC.